This T cell receptor beta chain was recorded in a study of blood T cells in healthy people across ages. Together with a sample-barcoded 5' primer, a J-beta primer mix was included in a second PCR lasting 7 to 11 cycles. In TCRdb, the 5' RACE reads were re-called with MiXCR into one record per CDR3 protein. The table lists 650,000 to 1,000,000 distinct CDR3 sequences, about 34% of them singletons, with over 10% in the top ten. This CDR3 region has 16 residues. Between the trimmed V and J ends, which lost 3 bases and 1 base, there was a span of 14 bases. This clonotype was found once. Sequenced sample: blood. This receptor was obtained from a man younger than 35 in good health. The V gene is TRBV12-3 or TRBV12-4, the J gene TRBJ2-3, with no clear D. The CDR3 nucleotides read TGTGCCAGCAGTTTCTACAGCCAACGGGGCACAGATACGCAGTATTTT. Translated: CASSFYSQRGTDTQYF.